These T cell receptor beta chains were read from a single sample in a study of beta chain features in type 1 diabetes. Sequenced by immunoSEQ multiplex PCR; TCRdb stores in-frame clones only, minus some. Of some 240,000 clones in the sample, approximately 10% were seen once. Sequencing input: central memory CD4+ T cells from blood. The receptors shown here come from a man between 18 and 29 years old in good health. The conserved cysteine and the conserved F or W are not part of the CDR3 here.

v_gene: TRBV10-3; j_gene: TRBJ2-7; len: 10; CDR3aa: AISAEAYEQY
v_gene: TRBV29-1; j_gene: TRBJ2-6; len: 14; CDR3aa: SGGTGGIFGANVLT
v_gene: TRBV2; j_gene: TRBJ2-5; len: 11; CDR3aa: ASTGQGGETQY
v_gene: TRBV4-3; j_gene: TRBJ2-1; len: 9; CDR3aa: ASSRGNEQF
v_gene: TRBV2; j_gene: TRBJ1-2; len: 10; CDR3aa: ASRNRGYGYT
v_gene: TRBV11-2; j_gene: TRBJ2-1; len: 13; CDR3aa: ASSLERAETNEQF
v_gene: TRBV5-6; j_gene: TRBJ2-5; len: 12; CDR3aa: ASSLYRIRETQY
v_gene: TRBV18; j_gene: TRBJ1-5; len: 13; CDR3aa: ASSPLGDGDQPQH
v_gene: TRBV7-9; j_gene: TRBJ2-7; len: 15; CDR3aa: ASSSIVGGGDAYEQY
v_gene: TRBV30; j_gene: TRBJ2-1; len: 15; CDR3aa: AWSFRLGLAGYNEQF
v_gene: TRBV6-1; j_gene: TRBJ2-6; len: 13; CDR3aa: ASRGGSTGANVLT
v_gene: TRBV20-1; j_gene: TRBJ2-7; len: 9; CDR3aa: SAPTSYEQY
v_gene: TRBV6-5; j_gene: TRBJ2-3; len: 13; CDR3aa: ASSSGLAGGGTQY
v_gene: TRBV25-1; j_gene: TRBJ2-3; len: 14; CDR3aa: ASSSSGGSSLDTQY
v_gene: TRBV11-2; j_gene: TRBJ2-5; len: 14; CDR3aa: ASSLRMGQGQETQY
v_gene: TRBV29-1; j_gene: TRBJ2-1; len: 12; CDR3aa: SVDGGDVDNEQF